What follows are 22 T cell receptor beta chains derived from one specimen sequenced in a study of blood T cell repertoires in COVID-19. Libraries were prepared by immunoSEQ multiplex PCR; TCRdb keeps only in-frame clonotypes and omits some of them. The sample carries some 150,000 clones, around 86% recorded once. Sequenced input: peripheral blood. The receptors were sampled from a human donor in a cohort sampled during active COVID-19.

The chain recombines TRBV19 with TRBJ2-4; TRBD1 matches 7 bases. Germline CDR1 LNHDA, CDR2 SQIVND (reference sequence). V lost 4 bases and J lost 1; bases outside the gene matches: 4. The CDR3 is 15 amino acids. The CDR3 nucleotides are TGTGCCAGTAGTAAACAGACAGGGGCCAAAAACATTCAGTACTTC. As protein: CASSKQTGAKNIQYF.

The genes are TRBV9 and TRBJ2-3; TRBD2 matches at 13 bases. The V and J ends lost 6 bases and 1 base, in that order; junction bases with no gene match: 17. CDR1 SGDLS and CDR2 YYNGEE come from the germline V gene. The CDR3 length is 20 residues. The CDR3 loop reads CASKYSSGLAGWSGTDTQYF. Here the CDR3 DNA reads TGTGCCAGCAAATACTCCTCGGGACTAGCGGGATGGTCGGGCACAGATACGCAGTATTTT. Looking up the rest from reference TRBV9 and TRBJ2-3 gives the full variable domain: DSGVTQTPKHLITATGQRVTLRCSPRSGDLSVYWYQQSLDQGLQFLIQYYNGEERAKGNILERFSAQQFPDLHSELNLSSLELGDSALYFCASKYSSGLAGWSGTDTQYFGPGTRLTVL.

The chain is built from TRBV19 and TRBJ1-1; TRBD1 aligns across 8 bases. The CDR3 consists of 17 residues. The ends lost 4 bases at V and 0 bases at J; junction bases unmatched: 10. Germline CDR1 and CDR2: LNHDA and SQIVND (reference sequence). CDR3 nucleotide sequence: TGTGCCAGTAGTAGGGGGGACAGGCCGAGGATGAACACTGAAGCTTTCTTT. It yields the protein CASSRGDRPRMNTEAFF.

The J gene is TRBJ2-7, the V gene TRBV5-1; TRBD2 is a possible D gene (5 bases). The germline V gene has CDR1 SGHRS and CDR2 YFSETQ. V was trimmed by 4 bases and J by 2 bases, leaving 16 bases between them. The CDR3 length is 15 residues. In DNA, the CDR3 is TGCGCCAGCAGCCGGGGTGAGGTGGGGACCTACGAGCAGTACTTC. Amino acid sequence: CASSRGEVGTYEQYF.

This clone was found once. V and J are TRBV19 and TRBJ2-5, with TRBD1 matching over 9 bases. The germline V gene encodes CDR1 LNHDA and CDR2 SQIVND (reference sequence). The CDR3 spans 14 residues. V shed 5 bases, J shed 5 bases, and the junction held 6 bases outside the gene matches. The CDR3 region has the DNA TGTGCCAGTAGTCCACAGGGGGCTTCCGAGACCCAGTACTTC. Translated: CASSPQGASETQYF.

This CDR3 is CASSQTSGPYEQYF. The CDR3 nucleotides read TGTGCCAGCAGCCAAACTAGCGGACCCTACGAGCAGTACTTC. J is TRBJ2-7 and V is TRBV11-2; 8 positions agree with TRBD2. V was clipped by 5 bases and J by 2 bases; unmatched bases: 5. Germline V gene data show CDR1 as SGHAT and CDR2 as FQNNGV. This CDR3 region has 14 residues.

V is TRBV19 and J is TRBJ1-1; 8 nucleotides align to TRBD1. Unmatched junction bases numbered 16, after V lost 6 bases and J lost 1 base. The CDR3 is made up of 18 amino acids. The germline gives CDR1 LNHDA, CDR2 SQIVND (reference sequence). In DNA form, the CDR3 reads TGTGCCAGTAGCCCGACAGGGGTAGGTCTTCGGGGGAACACTGAAGCTTTCTTT. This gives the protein CASSPTGVGLRGNTEAFF.

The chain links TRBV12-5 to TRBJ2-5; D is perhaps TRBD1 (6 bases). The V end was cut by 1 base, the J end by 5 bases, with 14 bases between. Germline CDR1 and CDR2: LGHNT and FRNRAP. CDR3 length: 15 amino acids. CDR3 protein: CASGLGTVQLETQYF. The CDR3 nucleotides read TGTGCTAGTGGTTTGGGGACAGTCCAGCTGGAGACCCAGTACTTC.

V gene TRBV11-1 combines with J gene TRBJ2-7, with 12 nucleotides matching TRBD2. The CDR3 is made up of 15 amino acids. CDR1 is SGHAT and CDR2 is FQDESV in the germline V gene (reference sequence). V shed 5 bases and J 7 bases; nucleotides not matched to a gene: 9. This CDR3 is CASSPSSGRASEQYF. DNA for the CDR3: TGTGCCAGCAGCCCGTCTAGCGGGAGGGCCAGTGAGCAGTACTTC.

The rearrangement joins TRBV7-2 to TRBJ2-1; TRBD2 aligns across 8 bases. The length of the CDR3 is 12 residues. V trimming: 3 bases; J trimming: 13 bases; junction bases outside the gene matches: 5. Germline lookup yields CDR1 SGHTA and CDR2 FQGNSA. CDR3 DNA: TGTGCCAGCAGCTTTAGCGGGAACGTACAGTTCTTC. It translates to CASSFSGNVQFF. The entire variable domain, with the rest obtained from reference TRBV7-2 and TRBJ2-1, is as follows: GAGVSQSPSNKVTEKGKDVELRCDPISGHTALYWYRQSLGQGLEFLIYFQGNSAPDKSGLPSDRFSAERTGGSVSTLTIQRTQQEDSAVYLCASSFSGNVQFFGPGTRLTVL.

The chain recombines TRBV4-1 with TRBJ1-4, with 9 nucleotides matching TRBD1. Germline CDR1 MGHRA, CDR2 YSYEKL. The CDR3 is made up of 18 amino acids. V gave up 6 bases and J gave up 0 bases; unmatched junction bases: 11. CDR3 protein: CASSRHGTGLATNEKLFF. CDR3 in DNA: TGCGCCAGCAGTCGCCACGGGACAGGGCTAGCAACTAATGAAAAACTGTTTTTT.

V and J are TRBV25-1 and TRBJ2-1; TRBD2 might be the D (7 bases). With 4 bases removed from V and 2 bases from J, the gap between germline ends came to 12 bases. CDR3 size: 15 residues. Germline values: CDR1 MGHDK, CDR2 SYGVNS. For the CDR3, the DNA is TGTGCCAGCAGTGTAGGGGGAGGGCCCTACAATGAGCAGTTCTTC. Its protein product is CASSVGGGPYNEQFF. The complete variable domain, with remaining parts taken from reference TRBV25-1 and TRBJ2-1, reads EADIYQTPRYLVIGTGKKITLECSQTMGHDKMYWYQQDPGMELHLIHYSYGVNSTEKGDLSSESTVSRIRTEHFPLTLESARPSHTSQYLCASSVGGGPYNEQFFGPGTRLTVL.

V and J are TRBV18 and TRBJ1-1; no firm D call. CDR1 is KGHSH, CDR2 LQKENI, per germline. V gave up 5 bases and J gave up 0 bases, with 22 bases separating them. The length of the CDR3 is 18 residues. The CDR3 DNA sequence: TGTGCCAGCTCATCCGGGTGGGAGCAGCCCTACTTGAACACTGAAGCTTTCTTT. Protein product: CASSSGWEQPYLNTEAFF.

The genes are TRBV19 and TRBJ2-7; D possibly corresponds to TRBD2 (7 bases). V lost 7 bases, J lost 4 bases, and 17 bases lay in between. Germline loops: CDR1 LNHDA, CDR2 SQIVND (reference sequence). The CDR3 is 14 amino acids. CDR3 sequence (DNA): TGTGCCAGTAACCCCTCACAGGGAGGGTACGAGCAGTACTTC. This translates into CASNPSQGGYEQYF.

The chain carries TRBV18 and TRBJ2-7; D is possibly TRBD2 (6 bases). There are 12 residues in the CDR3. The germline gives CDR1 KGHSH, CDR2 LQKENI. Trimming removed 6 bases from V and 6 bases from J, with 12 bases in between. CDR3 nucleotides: TGTGCCAGCTCCACCCTGGGAGGCGAGCAGTACTTC. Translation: CASSTLGGEQYF. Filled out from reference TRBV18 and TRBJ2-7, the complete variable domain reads NAGVMQNPRHLVRRRGQEARLRCSPMKGHSHVYWYRQLPEEGLKFMVYLQKENIIDESGMPKERFSAEFPKEGPSILRIQQVVRGDSAAYFCASSTLGGEQYFGPGTRLTVT.

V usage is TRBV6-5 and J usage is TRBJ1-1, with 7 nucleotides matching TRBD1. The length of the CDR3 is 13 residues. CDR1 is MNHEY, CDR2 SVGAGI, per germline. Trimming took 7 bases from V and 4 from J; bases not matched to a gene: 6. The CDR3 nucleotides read TGTGCCAGCATCTTGACAGGGTTCACTGAAGCTTTCTTT. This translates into CASILTGFTEAFF.

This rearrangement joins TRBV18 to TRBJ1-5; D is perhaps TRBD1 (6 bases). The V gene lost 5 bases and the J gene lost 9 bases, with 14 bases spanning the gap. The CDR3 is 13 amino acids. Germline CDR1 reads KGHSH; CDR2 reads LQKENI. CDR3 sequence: CASSSDSNGPQHF. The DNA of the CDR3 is TGTGCCAGCTCATCGGACAGCAACGGGCCCCAGCATTTT.

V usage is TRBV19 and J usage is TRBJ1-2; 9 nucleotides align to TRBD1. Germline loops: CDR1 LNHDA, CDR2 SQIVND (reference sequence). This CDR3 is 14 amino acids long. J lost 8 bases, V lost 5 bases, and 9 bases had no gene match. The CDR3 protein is CASSLRTGTGGYTF. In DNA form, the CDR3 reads TGTGCCAGTAGTCTTCGGACAGGGACAGGGGGCTACACCTTC.

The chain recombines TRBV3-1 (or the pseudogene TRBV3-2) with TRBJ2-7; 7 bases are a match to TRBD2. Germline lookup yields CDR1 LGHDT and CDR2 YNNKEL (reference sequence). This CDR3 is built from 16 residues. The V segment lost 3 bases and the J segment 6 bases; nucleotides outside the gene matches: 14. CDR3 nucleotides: TGTGCCAGCAGCCACACGACCCCGACTAGCCTGCCCGAGCAGTACTTC. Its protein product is CASSHTTPTSLPEQYF.

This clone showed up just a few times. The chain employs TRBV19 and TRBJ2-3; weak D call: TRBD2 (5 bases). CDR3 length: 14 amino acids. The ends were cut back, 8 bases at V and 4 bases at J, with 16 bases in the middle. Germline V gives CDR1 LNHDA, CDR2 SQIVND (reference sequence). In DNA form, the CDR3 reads TGTGCCAGTGCCGAGCGGAGGTTTGCAGATACGCAGTATTTT. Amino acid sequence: CASAERRFADTQYF.

CDR3: CSATTGGRDTEAFF. CDR3 DNA sequence: TGCAGCGCCACGACAGGGGGGAGGGACACTGAAGCTTTCTTT. V is TRBV29-1 and J is TRBJ1-1; 9 bases agree with TRBD1. V shed 7 bases and J 3 bases; nucleotides not matched to a gene: 9. The CDR3 is 14 residues long. The germline V gene encodes CDR1 SQVTM and CDR2 ANQGSEA.

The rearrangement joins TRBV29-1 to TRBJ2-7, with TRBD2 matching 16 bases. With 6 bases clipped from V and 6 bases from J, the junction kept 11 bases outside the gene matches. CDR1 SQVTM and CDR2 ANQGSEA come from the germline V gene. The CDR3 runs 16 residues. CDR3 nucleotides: TGCAGCGTACCGGGACTAGCGGGAGGGCTTGAAAGCGAGCAGTACTTC. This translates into CSVPGLAGGLESEQYF.